The T cell receptor (beta chain) under discussion was sequenced for a study of blood T cell repertoires in COVID-19 (TCRdb year 2020). A note on the overall study: Samples from collaborators originated in the United States, Italy and Spain and spanned both the acute and convalescent phases of COVID-19. The prospective study material was composed of cDNA or gDNA derived from T cells, B-cell-depleted T cells, or PBMCs. Deeply sampled blood TCRbeta repertoires from subjects exposed to, actively infected with, or recovered from COVID-19 were included in the dataset. The repertoires were made available in a free public database intended to serve as a resource for research on the immune response to SARS-CoV-2. Samples were obtained from the ongoing ImmuneRACE study (first 160 participants) and from some 1,200 subjects provided by 6 global collaborators. Sample metadata almost always included a de-identified subject ID, COVID-19 status, age in years and sex. Where HLA class I and class II types were available, the types were taken from metadata supplied by the sample provider, not from assay-based typing.

Of note for this clone: The target of this receptor is not known. Per-nucleotide qualities are absent, and no much larger clonotype sits a single base away.

V is trimmed back by 4 bases and J by 7 bases, and the junction contains 5 bases that no gene match accounts for. The cysteine opens and the phenylalanine closes a CDR3 of 14 amino acids. Only CDR3 DNA remains: 42 bases, in frame from the first base. According to the germline V gene (reference sequence), CDR1 reads MNHNY and CDR2 reads SVGAGI. Each collaborating institution followed its own protocols to collect whole blood in K2EDTA tubes. For TCRbeta analysis, collaborators shipped samples in one of three forms: frozen whole blood, isolated PBMCs, or DNA extracted from either of those sample types. TCRbeta CDR3 regions were amplified from genomic DNA using the immunoSEQ Assay, a bias-controlled multiplex PCR. In the authors' own workflow: Within the assay, amplification of reference gene primers was used to estimate how many nucleated cells each sample contained. Sequence reads were collapsed and filtered to measure the absolute abundance of every unique TCRbeta CDR3 rearrangement. Productive Simpson clonality was computed per sample as the square root of Simpson's diversity index over productive rearrangements. What TCRdb holds here is the immuneACCESS table cut down to in-frame rearrangements. Part of the clones is not present; checked against another copy, under half of the missing clones reflect an unresolved V gene, and the others are unexplained. The V and J calls and clone size are taken from that table; D and trimming were inferred from the DNA. In all, the sample holds about 160,000 clones, and approximately 80% of those were seen once. The top ten constitute around 8.4% of the sample.

Results and caveats for the whole study, not just this receptor: Clinical and demographic metadata were provided uncurated, with the amount varying by source and participant.

Recombination connected TRBV6-6 to TRBJ1-4, with 8 bases in between that match TRBD1. This clonotype was sampled from a woman of 80 years or more with active or convalescent COVID-19. The sample consisted of peripheral blood. The CDR3 protein sequence reads: CASSWTGKGEKLFF. DNA sequence: TGTGCCAGCAGTTGGACAGGGAAAGGTGAAAAACTGTTTTTT.